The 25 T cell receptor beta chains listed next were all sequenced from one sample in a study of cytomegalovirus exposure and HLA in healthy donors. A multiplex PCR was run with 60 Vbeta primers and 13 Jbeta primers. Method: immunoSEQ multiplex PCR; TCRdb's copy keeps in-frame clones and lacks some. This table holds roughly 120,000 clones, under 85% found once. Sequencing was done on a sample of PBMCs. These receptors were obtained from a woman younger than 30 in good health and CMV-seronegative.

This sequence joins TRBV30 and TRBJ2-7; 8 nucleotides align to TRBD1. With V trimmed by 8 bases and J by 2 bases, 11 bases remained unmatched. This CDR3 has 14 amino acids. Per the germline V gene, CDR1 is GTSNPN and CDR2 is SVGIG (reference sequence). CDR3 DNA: TGTGCCGGTCGACCCGGGACAGGAGCCTACGAGCAGTACTTC. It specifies CAGRPGTGAYEQYF.

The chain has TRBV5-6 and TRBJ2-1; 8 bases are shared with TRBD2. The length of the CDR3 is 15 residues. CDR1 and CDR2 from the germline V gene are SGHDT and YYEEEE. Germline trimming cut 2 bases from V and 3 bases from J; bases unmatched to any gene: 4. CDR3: CASSFELADYNEQFF. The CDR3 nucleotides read TGTGCCAGCAGCTTTGAACTAGCGGACTACAATGAGCAGTTCTTC.

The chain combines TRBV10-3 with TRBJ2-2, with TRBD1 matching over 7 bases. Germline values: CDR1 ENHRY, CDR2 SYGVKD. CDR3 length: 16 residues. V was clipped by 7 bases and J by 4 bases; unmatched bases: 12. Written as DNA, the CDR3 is TGTGCCATCAAAAATGGGGACAGACACCTCACCGGGGAGCTGTTTTTT. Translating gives CAIKNGDRHLTGELFF.

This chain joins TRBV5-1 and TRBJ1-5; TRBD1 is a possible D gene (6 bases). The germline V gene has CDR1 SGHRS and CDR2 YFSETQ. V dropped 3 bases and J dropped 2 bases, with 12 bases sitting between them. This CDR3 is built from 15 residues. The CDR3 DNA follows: TGCGCCAGCAGCTCACAGGGAGATCGCAATCAGCCCCAGCATTTT. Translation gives CASSSQGDRNQPQHF.

In DNA, the CDR3 is TGTGCCAGCAGTGAATACCCCCCAGGAACTAATGAAAAACTGTTTTTT. Translating gives CASSEYPPGTNEKLFF. V and J are TRBV6-1 and TRBJ1-4; D gene uncertain. This CDR3 has 16 amino acids. The germline V gene encodes CDR1 MNHNS and CDR2 SASEGT. Trimming removed 2 bases at V and 1 base at J, with 11 bases between.

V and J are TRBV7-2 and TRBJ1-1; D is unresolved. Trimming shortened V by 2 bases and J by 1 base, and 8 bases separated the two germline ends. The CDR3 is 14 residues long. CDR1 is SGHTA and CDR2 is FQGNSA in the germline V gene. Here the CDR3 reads CASSLLMANTEAFF. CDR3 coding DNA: TGTGCCAGCAGCTTATTGATGGCGAACACTGAAGCTTTCTTT. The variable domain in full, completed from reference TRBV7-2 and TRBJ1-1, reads GAGVSQSPSNKVTEKGKDVELRCDPISGHTALYWYRQSLGQGLEFLIYFQGNSAPDKSGLPSDRFSAERTGGSVSTLTIQRTQQEDSAVYLCASSLLMANTEAFFGQGTRLTVV.

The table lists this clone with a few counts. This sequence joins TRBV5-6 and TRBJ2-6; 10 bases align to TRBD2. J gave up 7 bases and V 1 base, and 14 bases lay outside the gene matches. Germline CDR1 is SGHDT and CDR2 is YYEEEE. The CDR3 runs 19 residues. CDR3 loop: CASSLWVAGGPGGANVLTF. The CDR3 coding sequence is TGTGCCAGCAGCTTGTGGGTAGCGGGGGGCCCGGGTGGCGCCAACGTCCTGACTTTC.

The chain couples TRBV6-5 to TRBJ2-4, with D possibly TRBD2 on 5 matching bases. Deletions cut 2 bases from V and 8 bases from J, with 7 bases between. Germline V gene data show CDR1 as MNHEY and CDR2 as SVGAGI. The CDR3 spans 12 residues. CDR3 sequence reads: CASSYEGDIQYF. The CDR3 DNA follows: TGTGCCAGCAGTTACGAGGGTGACATTCAGTACTTC.

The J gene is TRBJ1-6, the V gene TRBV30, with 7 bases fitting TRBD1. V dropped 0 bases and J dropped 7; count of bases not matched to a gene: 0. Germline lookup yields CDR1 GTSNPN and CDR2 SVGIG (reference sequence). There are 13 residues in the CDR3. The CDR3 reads CAWSVTGNSPLHF. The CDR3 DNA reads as TGTGCCTGGAGTGTGACAGGGAATTCACCCCTCCACTTT.

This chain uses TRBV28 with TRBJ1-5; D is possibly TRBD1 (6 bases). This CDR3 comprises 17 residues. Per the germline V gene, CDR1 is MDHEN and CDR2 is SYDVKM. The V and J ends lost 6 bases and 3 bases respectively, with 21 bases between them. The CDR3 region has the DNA TGTGCCAGCAGCCCACCTGGACAGACCGCTCTCAATCAGCCCCAGCATTTT. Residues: CASSPPGQTALNQPQHF.

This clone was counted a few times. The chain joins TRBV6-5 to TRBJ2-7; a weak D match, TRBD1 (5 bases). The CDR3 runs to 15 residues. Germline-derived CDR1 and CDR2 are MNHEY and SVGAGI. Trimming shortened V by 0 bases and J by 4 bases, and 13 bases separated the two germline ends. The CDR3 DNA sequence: TGTGCCAGCAGTTACTCAGGGGTCCCTTCGTACGAGCAGTACTTC. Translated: CASSYSGVPSYEQYF.

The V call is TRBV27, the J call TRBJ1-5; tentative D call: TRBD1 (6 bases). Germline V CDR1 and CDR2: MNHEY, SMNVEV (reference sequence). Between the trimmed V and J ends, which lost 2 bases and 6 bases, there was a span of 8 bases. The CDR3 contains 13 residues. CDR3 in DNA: TGTGCCAGCAGTTTAACAGGGCCTCAGCCCCAGCATTTT. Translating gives CASSLTGPQPQHF.

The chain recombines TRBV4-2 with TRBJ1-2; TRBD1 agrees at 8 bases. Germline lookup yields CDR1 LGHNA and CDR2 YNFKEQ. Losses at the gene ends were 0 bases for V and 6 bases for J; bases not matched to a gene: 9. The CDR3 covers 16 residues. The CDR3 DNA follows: TGTGCCAGCAGCCAAGATTTCGGGCAGGGGGCAAATGGCTACACCTTC. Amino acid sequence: CASSQDFGQGANGYTF.

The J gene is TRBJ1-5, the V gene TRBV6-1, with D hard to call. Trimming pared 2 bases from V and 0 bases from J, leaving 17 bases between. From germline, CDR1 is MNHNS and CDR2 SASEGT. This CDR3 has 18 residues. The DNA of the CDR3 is TGTGCCAGCAGTGAAAACCCGTTGGGGAGGTATAGCAATCAGCCCCAGCATTTT. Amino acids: CASSENPLGRYSNQPQHF.

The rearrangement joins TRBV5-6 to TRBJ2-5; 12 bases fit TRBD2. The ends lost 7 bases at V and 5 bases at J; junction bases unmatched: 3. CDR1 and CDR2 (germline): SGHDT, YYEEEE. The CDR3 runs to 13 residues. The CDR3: CASGLAGTETQYF. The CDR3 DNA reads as TGTGCCAGCGGACTAGCGGGGACGGAGACCCAGTACTTC.

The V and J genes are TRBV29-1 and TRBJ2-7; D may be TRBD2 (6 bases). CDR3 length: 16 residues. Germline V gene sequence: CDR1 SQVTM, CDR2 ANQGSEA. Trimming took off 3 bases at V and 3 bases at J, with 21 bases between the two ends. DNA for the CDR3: TGCAGCGTTGAGATGGAGGGGACCTTAAACCTCTACGAGCAGTACTTC. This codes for CSVEMEGTLNLYEQYF.

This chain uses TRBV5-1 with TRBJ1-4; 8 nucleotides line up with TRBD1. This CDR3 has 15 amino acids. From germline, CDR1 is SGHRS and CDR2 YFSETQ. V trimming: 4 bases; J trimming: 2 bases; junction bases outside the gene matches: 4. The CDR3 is CASSAGGITNEKLFF. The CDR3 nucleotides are TGCGCCAGCAGCGCAGGGGGCATCACTAATGAAAAACTGTTTTTT.

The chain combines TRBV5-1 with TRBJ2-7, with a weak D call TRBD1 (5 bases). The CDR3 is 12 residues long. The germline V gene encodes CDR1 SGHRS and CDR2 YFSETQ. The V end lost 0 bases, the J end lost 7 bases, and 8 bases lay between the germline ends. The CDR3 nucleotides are TGCGCCAGCAGCTTGGCGCAGGGTGAGCAGTACTTC. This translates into CASSLAQGEQYF.

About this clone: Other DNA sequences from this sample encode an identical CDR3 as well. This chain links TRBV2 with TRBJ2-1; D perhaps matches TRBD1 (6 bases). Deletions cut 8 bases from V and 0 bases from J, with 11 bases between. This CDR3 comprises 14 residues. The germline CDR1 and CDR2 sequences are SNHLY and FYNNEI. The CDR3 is CASSQDSSYNEQFF. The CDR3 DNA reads TGTGCCAGCTCCCAGGACAGCTCCTACAATGAGCAGTTCTTC.

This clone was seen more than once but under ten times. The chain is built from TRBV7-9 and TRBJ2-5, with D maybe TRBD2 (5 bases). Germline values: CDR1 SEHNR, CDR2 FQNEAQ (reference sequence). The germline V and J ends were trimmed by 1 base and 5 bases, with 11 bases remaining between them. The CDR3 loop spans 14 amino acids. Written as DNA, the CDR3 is TGTGCCAGCAGCTTAGGAAGCGGTGGGGAGACCCAGTACTTC. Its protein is CASSLGSGGETQYF.

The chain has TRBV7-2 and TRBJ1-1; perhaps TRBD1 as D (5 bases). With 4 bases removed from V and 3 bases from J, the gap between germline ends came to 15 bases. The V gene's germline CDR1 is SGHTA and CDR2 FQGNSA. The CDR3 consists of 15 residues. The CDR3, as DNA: TGTGCCAGCAGCTACAATTTACGGGGGTACACTGAAGCTTTCTTT. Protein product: CASSYNLRGYTEAFF.

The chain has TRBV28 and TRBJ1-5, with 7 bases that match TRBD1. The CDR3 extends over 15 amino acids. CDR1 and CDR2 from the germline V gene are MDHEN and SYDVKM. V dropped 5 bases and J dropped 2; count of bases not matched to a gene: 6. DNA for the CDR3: TGTGCCAGCAGTATCCGACAGGGCGGCAATCAGCCCCAGCATTTT. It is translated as CASSIRQGGNQPQHF.

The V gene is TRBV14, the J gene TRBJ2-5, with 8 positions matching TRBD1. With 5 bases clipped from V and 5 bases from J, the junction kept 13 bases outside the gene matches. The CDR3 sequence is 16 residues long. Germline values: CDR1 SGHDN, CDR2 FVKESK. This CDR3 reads CASSSRTGWFWETQYF. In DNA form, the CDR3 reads TGTGCCAGCAGCTCGAGGACAGGGTGGTTCTGGGAGACCCAGTACTTC.

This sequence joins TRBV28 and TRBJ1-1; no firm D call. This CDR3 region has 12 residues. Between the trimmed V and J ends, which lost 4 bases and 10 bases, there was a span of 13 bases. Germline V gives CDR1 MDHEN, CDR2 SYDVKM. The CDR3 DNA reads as TGTGCCAGCAGTTCGCCCCGCACGGGAGCTTTCTTT. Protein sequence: CASSSPRTGAFF.

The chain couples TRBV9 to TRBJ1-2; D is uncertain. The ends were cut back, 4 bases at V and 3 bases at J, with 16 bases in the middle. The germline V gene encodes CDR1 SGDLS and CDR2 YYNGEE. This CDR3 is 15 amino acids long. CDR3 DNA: TGTGCCAGCAGCACTGAGCCTGGAGGATACTATGGCTACACCTTC. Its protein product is CASSTEPGGYYGYTF.